A single sample gave rise to the 15 T cell receptor beta chains below, sequenced in a study of identical twins. TCRdb reprocessed the 5' RACE reads via MiXCR and lists one record per CDR3 protein. The sample lists 450,000 to 650,000 distinct CDR3 sequences, roughly 15% occurring once. A further study also used this sample, focusing on yellow fever vaccine responses in identical twins.

The specimen sequenced was CD4+ T cells sorted from blood. These receptors originate from a woman aged 18-29 years in good health.

This rearrangement joins TRBV11-2 to TRBJ2-1; D may be TRBD1 or TRBD2 (5 bases each). This CDR3 region has 15 residues. V lost 0 bases to trimming and J lost 13 bases, with 19 bases between them. The germline CDR1 and CDR2 sequences are SGHAT and FQNNGV. CDR3 region: CASSLDLGLGTGQFF. The CDR3 DNA reads as TGTGCCAGCAGCTTAGATCTAGGTTTGGGGACGGGTCAGTTCTTC.

This clonotype occurred many times. The chain couples TRBV7-8 to TRBJ2-2; the match to TRBD1 covers 8 bases. The CDR3 extends over 14 amino acids. V lost 5 bases, J lost 4 bases, and 3 bases stayed unmatched. The V gene's germline CDR1 is SGHVS and CDR2 FQNEAQ. CDR3 protein: CASSPGQGTGELFF. For the CDR3, the DNA is TGTGCCAGCAGCCCAGGACAGGGCACCGGGGAGCTGTTTTTT. Full variable domain (missing parts from reference TRBV7-8 and TRBJ2-2): GAGVSQSPRYKVAKRGQDVALRCDPISGHVSLFWYQQALGQGPEFLTYFQNEAQLDKSGLPSDRFFAERPEGSVSTLKIQRTQQEDSAVYLCASSPGQGTGELFFGEGSRLTVL.

The chain carries TRBV5-1 and TRBJ2-3; TRBD2 matches 9 bases. V lost 2 bases to trimming and J lost 4 bases; unmatched junction nucleotides: 11. The V gene's germline CDR1 is SGHRS and CDR2 YFSETQ. The CDR3 contains 17 residues. Here the CDR3 DNA reads TGCGCCAGCAGCTTCCTAGCGGGGACTAGCATCGCAGATACGCAGTATTTT. Protein: CASSFLAGTSIADTQYF.

This clonotype was seen a few times. The V and J genes are TRBV28 and TRBJ1-6; D gene ambiguous. Trimming left V 7 bases short and J 6 bases short, with 19 bases between. This CDR3 spans 16 amino acids. From germline, CDR1 is MDHEN and CDR2 SYDVKM. CDR3 in amino acids: CASIPNWNSLNSPLHF. Here the CDR3 DNA reads TGTGCCAGCATTCCTAATTGGAACAGTCTTAATTCACCCCTCCACTTT.

The V and J genes are TRBV6-1 and TRBJ2-2; no definite D call. In germline, CDR1 is MNHNS, CDR2 SASEGT. The CDR3 has 14 amino acids. V was pared by 8 bases and J by 0 bases, with 10 bases between. CDR3 loop: CASAATTNTGELFF. CDR3 DNA sequence: TGTGCCAGCGCGGCCACCACGAACACCGGGGAGCTGTTTTTT.

The V call is TRBV29-1, the J call TRBJ2-1; 9 bases line up with TRBD1. Germline loops: CDR1 SQVTM, CDR2 ANQGSEA. Trimming at V came to 6 bases and at J to 4 bases, leaving 10 bases not matched to a gene. The CDR3 length is 15 residues. The CDR3 DNA is TGCAGCGTCTCTACCGGGACAGGGTCTTACAATGAGCAGTTCTTC. It yields the protein CSVSTGTGSYNEQFF.

The chain has TRBV2 and TRBJ2-7; tentative D call: TRBD1 (5 bases). This CDR3 comprises 14 residues. The ends were cut back, 4 bases at V and 2 bases at J, with 12 bases in the middle. Germline V gene lookup returns CDR1 SNHLY and CDR2 FYNNEI. The CDR3, as DNA: TGTGCCAGCAGTGTCCAGGGATCGACCTACGAGCAGTACGTC. It is translated as CASSVQGSTYEQYV.

A few counts support this clonotype. This chain links TRBV6-1 with TRBJ1-4; 7 positions agree with TRBD1. Trimming at V came to 7 bases and at J to 7 bases, leaving 12 bases not matched to a gene. The germline V gene has CDR1 MNHNS and CDR2 SASEGT. This CDR3 region has 15 residues. CDR3 region: CASTGGDREVEKLFF. In nucleotides, the CDR3 is TGTGCCAGCACCGGAGGAGACAGGGAAGTTGAAAAACTGTTTTTT.

This clonotype has only a few counts. The CDR3 bases are TGTGCCAGTAGGATAACGAACACCGGGGAGCTGTTTTTT. Its protein is CASRITNTGELFF. The chain joins TRBV19 to TRBJ2-2; D is unresolved. CDR3 length: 13 amino acids. The V and J ends lost 6 bases and 0 bases respectively, with 5 bases between them. The germline V gene has CDR1 LNHDA and CDR2 SQIVND (reference sequence).

The CDR3 sequence is CASSSHGPFKNIQYF. Written as DNA, the CDR3 is TGTGCCAGCAGCTCACACGGACCGTTCAAAAACATTCAGTACTTC. The chain employs TRBV6-1 and TRBJ2-4; D remains unclear. In germline, CDR1 is MNHNS, CDR2 SASEGT. The V gene lost 6 bases and the J gene lost 3 bases, with 15 bases spanning the gap. The CDR3 is 15 residues long.

The V call is TRBV5-5, the J call TRBJ1-2; D gene unclear. The CDR3 covers 14 residues. CDR1 and CDR2 from the germline V gene are SGHKS and YYEKEE (reference sequence). V was trimmed by 2 bases and J by 0 bases, leaving 8 bases between them. The CDR3 DNA reads TGTGCCAGCAGCTTTAACTCACCTAACTATGGCTACACCTTC. The encoded protein is CASSFNSPNYGYTF.

This clonotype was counted a few times. The gene calls are TRBV5-1 and TRBJ2-3; tentative D call: TRBD2 (7 bases). CDR1 is SGHRS and CDR2 is YFSETQ in the germline V gene. The CDR3 spans 16 residues. Trimming took 2 bases from V and 2 from J, leaving 15 bases between them. CDR3 nucleotides: TGCGCCAGCAGCTTTGGGGCGGGGGCCAACACAGATACGCAGTATTTT. Translation: CASSFGAGANTDTQYF.

This chain joins TRBV24-1 and TRBJ2-7; D may be TRBD1 or TRBD2 (5 bases each). CDR3 length: 14 amino acids. Per the germline V gene, CDR1 is KGHDR and CDR2 is SFDVKD. V shed 3 bases and J shed 6 bases, with 14 bases lying between them. The CDR3 here is CATSDQEAQAEQYV. The DNA of the CDR3 is TGTGCCACCAGTGATCAGGAGGCACAGGCCGAGCAGTACGTC.

The CDR3 loop is CASSLTTTNEKLFF. CDR3 in DNA: TGCGCCAGCAGCCTAACGACAACTAATGAAAAACTGTTTTTT. This chain uses TRBV5-1 with TRBJ1-4; D call uncertain. V was pared by 4 bases and J by 0 bases, with 7 bases between. Germline CDR1 is SGHRS and CDR2 is YFSETQ. CDR3 length equals 14 residues.

V gene TRBV2 combines with J gene TRBJ2-7; D possibly corresponds to TRBD1 (5 bases). The CDR3 has 14 amino acids. From germline, CDR1 is SNHLY and CDR2 FYNNEI. Trimming stripped 8 bases from V and 0 bases from J, with 14 bases between. This CDR3 is CASLPLGDSYEQYF. CDR3 sequence (DNA): TGTGCCAGCCTACCGCTAGGGGACTCCTACGAGCAGTACTTC.